Each of the 8 T cell receptor beta chains below was sequenced from the same sample in a study of monozygotic twins with inflammatory bowel disease. Reprocessing the 5' RACE reads, TCRdb reports a single entry for every CDR3 protein and omits DNA. The specimen's table records under 350,000 distinct CDR3 sequences. Sequencing used blood. Source of these receptors: a human donor with ulcerative colitis or Crohn's disease, or a healthy co-twin of an affected twin (not recorded which).

The CDR3 protein is CSARWRERRQYF. The chain couples TRBV20-1 to TRBJ2-7; the TRBD2 assignment by TCRdb is unverifiable without DNA. Germline V gene sequence: CDR1 DFQATT, CDR2 SNEGSKA (reference sequence). The CDR3 runs to 12 residues.

V is TRBV5-1 and J is TRBJ1-1. The CDR3 covers 14 residues. From germline, CDR1 is SGHRS and CDR2 YFSETQ. Here the CDR3 reads CASSPRVMNTEAFF.

The V and J genes are TRBV6-1 and TRBJ2-1; there is no DNA to check the TCRdb D call of TRBD2. The CDR3 has 17 residues. Per germline, CDR1 MNHNS and CDR2 SASEGT. The chain's CDR3 is CASSVRTGPGFYNEQFF.

The J gene is TRBJ2-1, the V gene TRBV5-4; TCRdb indicates TRBD2, and absent DNA this call remains unverified. CDR1 and CDR2 (germline): SGHNT, YYREEE (reference sequence). The CDR3 extends over 15 amino acids. The chain's CDR3 is CASSSLAGDYNEQFF.

The chain carries TRBV20-1 and TRBJ2-7; the TCRdb D gene call, TRBD2, has no DNA to confirm it. The CDR3 totals 15 residues. Per the germline V gene, CDR1 is DFQATT and CDR2 is SNEGSKA (reference sequence). CDR3 amino acids: CSARGQGLHSYEQYF.

This chain links TRBV12-3 or TRBV12-4 with TRBJ1-1; TCRdb names TRBD1, which stays unverified in the absence of DNA. The CDR3 spans 12 residues. The CDR3 protein is CASSFRGAKAFF.

This chain uses TRBV29-1 with TRBJ2-5. Germline values: CDR1 SQVTM, CDR2 ANQGSEA. The CDR3 loop spans 11 amino acids. CDR3 sequence: CSGSQQETQYF.

The V call is TRBV28, the J call TRBJ2-2. The CDR3 is made up of 11 amino acids. From germline, CDR1 is MDHEN and CDR2 SYDVKM. The CDR3 loop is CASKVSGELFF.